Presented here are 3 T cell receptor beta chains from one specimen sequenced in a study of STAT5B mutations in CD4+ large granular lymphocyte leukemia. TCRdb's table, derived via immunoSEQ multiplex PCR, lists solely in-frame clones and lacks some. The data contain tens of thousands of clones, approximately 79% of them singletons. Sequences were obtained from CD4+ T cells from blood buffy coats. The origin of the receptors is a human donor in good health.

The count of this clone is one. The chain couples TRBV28 to TRBJ1-2; 7 nucleotides agree with TRBD1. V lost 1 base, J lost 4 bases, and 9 bases stayed unmatched. Germline CDR1 MDHEN, CDR2 SYDVKM. CDR3 size: 16 residues. The CDR3: CASSLYTEGAGYGYTF. CDR3 in DNA: TGTGCCAGCAGTTTATATACGGAGGGGGCGGGCTATGGCTACACCTTC.

This chain links TRBV12-5 with TRBJ2-2; weak D call: TRBD1 (6 bases). V was shortened by 3 bases and J by 3 bases, with 17 bases between the two germline ends. This CDR3 is built from 17 residues. Germline CDR1 and CDR2: LGHNT and FRNRAP. The CDR3 DNA reads TGTGCTAGTGGTTTACCTCGCAGGGGATTGGACACCGGGGAGCTGTTTTTT. Its protein is CASGLPRRGLDTGELFF.

J is TRBJ2-2 and V is TRBV7-2, with no clear D. The CDR3 is made up of 12 amino acids. Germline CDR1 SGHTA, CDR2 FQGNSA. The V end was cut by 5 bases, the J end by 3 bases, with 4 bases between. The CDR3 protein is CASSPYTGELFF. The CDR3 nucleotides read TGTGCCAGCAGCCCTTACACCGGGGAGCTGTTTTTT.